These T cell receptor beta chains were read from a single sample in a study of blood T cell repertoires in COVID-19. TCRdb's copy holds only in-frame clones and misses some; the assay was immunoSEQ multiplex PCR. Of about 250,000 clones in the sample, about four fifths were seen once. The specimen sequenced was peripheral blood. The receptors shown here come from a man aged 35 to 55 with active or convalescent COVID-19. Both conserved end residues are part of each CDR3. The order of the fields is D gene, V gene, clone size, J gene, CDR3 DNA, CDR3 protein. A D gene is named only where the DNA matches it firmly. Size tells how often a clone was seen (once, few, many) or the class of an expanded clone, and some rows leave it out.

d_call: NA
v_call: TRBV30
clone_size: NA
j_call: TRBJ1-2
cdr3_nt: TGTGCCTGGAGTCTCCCATCCACAGGTACAATCTATGGCTACACCTTC
cdr3_aa: CAWSLPSTGTIYGYTF

d_call: TRBD1
v_call: TRBV7-8
clone_size: NA
j_call: TRBJ1-4
cdr3_nt: TGTGCCAGCAGCCGTCGAACCGGGACAGGGGTCGGGTCGACTAATGAAAAACTGTTTTTT
cdr3_aa: CASSRRTGTGVGSTNEKLFF

d_call: NA
v_call: TRBV30
clone_size: NA
j_call: TRBJ1-2
cdr3_nt: TGTGCCTGGAATTGGGACAACCATAACTATGGCTACACCTTC
cdr3_aa: CAWNWDNHNYGYTF

d_call: NA
v_call: TRBV6-6
clone_size: NA
j_call: TRBJ1-2
cdr3_nt: TGTGCCAGCAGAGACCAGGGACTCAACTATGGCTACACCTTC
cdr3_aa: CASRDQGLNYGYTF

d_call: TRBD1
v_call: TRBV2
clone_size: NA
j_call: TRBJ2-5
cdr3_nt: TGTGCCAGCAGGGGGACAGGACCCAAGGGGGAGACCCAGTACTTC
cdr3_aa: CASRGTGPKGETQYF

d_call: TRBD1
v_call: TRBV27
clone_size: NA
j_call: TRBJ1-2
cdr3_nt: TGTGCCAGCAGTTTCGGGCAGGGGGTCGGCTACACCTTC
cdr3_aa: CASSFGQGVGYTF

d_call: NA
v_call: TRBV30
clone_size: NA
j_call: TRBJ1-5
cdr3_nt: TGTGCCTGGAGTGGGCAGGGCAATCAGCCCCAGCATTTT
cdr3_aa: CAWSGQGNQPQHF

d_call: TRBD2
v_call: TRBV5-1
clone_size: NA
j_call: TRBJ2-3
cdr3_nt: TGCGCCAGCAGCTTCGGGACTAGCGGCCGCACAGATACGCAGTATTTT
cdr3_aa: CASSFGTSGRTDTQYF

d_call: NA
v_call: TRBV28
clone_size: NA
j_call: TRBJ1-2
cdr3_nt: TGTGCCAGCAGCCCCCCGGTGAACTATGGCTACACCTTC
cdr3_aa: CASSPPVNYGYTF

d_call: TRBD1
v_call: TRBV24-1
clone_size: NA
j_call: TRBJ2-5
cdr3_nt: TGTGCCACCAGTAATCCCGCCGGGACAGGGATTCAAGAGACCCAGTACTTC
cdr3_aa: CATSNPAGTGIQETQYF

d_call: NA
v_call: TRBV2
clone_size: few
j_call: TRBJ2-1
cdr3_nt: TGTGCCAGTTTAATGACTCCCGATAATGAGCAGTTCTTC
cdr3_aa: CASLMTPDNEQFF

d_call: NA
v_call: TRBV27
clone_size: NA
j_call: TRBJ2-7
cdr3_nt: TGTGCCAGCAGTCTAACCCAACAGGGTTACGAGCAGTACTTC
cdr3_aa: CASSLTQQGYEQYF

d_call: NA
v_call: TRBV30
clone_size: few
j_call: TRBJ1-6
cdr3_nt: TGTGCCTGGAGTGGAAGCTTAAAGAATTCACCCCTCCACTTT
cdr3_aa: CAWSGSLKNSPLHF

d_call: NA
v_call: TRBV10-3
clone_size: NA
j_call: TRBJ1-5
cdr3_nt: TGTGCCATCAGTGAGAGGGAATTGGAGGCCCAGCATTTT
cdr3_aa: CAISERELEAQHF

d_call: NA
v_call: TRBV4-2
clone_size: NA
j_call: TRBJ2-7
cdr3_nt: TGTGCCAGCAGCCACTCCCTCCCGTTGACAGGCTATCGGGAGCAGTACTTC
cdr3_aa: CASSHSLPLTGYREQYF

d_call: NA
v_call: TRBV5-5
clone_size: NA
j_call: TRBJ2-3
cdr3_nt: TGTGCCAGCAGCTTGTTATTCGTGGCCACAGATACGCAGTATTTT
cdr3_aa: CASSLLFVATDTQYF

d_call: TRBD1
v_call: TRBV6-2/TRBV6-3
clone_size: NA
j_call: TRBJ1-2
cdr3_nt: TGTGCCAGCAGTAACTCCGGGACAGGGGGCTTAAACTATGGCTACACCTTC
cdr3_aa: CASSNSGTGGLNYGYTF

d_call: NA
v_call: TRBV11-2
clone_size: once
j_call: TRBJ2-2
cdr3_nt: TGTGCCAGCAGCTTACGGGGGGCCGGAACCGGGGAGCTGTTTTTT
cdr3_aa: CASSLRGAGTGELFF

d_call: NA
v_call: TRBV5-4
clone_size: NA
j_call: TRBJ1-6
cdr3_nt: TGTGCCAGCAGCCCGGAGGGTAAGGGAGGCTCCTATAATTCACCCCTCCACTTT
cdr3_aa: CASSPEGKGGSYNSPLHF

d_call: NA
v_call: TRBV7-2
clone_size: NA
j_call: TRBJ2-7
cdr3_nt: TGTGCCAGCAGCTTGCGCAGGGACGAGCAGTACTTC
cdr3_aa: CASSLRRDEQYF

d_call: NA
v_call: TRBV5-1
clone_size: NA
j_call: TRBJ1-1
cdr3_nt: TGCGCCAGCAGCTTACAGGGATTAGAAGCTTTCTTT
cdr3_aa: CASSLQGLEAFF

d_call: TRBD1
v_call: TRBV5-8
clone_size: NA
j_call: TRBJ1-6
cdr3_nt: TGTGCCAGCAGCCGAGACAGGGGATCACCCCTCCACTTT
cdr3_aa: CASSRDRGSPLHF

d_call: NA
v_call: TRBV7-9
clone_size: NA
j_call: TRBJ2-1
cdr3_nt: TGTGCCAGCAGCTCAGGGTTGCACAATGAGCAGTTCTTC
cdr3_aa: CASSSGLHNEQFF

d_call: NA
v_call: TRBV7-6
clone_size: once
j_call: TRBJ2-1
cdr3_nt: TGTGCCAGCAGCTCGGGATGGCCCTACAATGAGCAGTTCTTC
cdr3_aa: CASSSGWPYNEQFF

d_call: NA
v_call: TRBV27
clone_size: NA
j_call: TRBJ2-3
cdr3_nt: TGTGCCACTCGGATGGGGAGGAGCACAGATACGCAGTATTTT
cdr3_aa: CATRMGRSTDTQYF

d_call: TRBD1
v_call: TRBV5-1
clone_size: NA
j_call: TRBJ1-2
cdr3_nt: TGCGCCAGCAGCATTAGCGGACAGGGGTTGCATGGCTACACCTTC
cdr3_aa: CASSISGQGLHGYTF

d_call: NA
v_call: TRBV9
clone_size: NA
j_call: TRBJ2-4
cdr3_nt: TGTGCCAGCAGCGTAGGAGAAAGTAACATTCAGTACTTC
cdr3_aa: CASSVGESNIQYF

d_call: NA
v_call: TRBV21-1
clone_size: NA
j_call: TRBJ2-3
cdr3_nt: TGTGCCAGCAGCAAAAGGGGGCGAAGTCCTGTTACGCAGTATTTT
cdr3_aa: CASSKRGRSPVTQYF

d_call: TRBD1
v_call: TRBV10-3
clone_size: few
j_call: TRBJ2-1
cdr3_nt: TGTGCCATCAGCGGACAGGGGAGCTCCTACAATGAGCAGTTCTTC
cdr3_aa: CAISGQGSSYNEQFF

d_call: NA
v_call: TRBV19
clone_size: NA
j_call: TRBJ2-6
cdr3_nt: TGTGCCAGTAGTATCCGCTCTGGGGCCAACGTCCTGACTTTC
cdr3_aa: CASSIRSGANVLTF

d_call: NA
v_call: TRBV7-9
clone_size: NA
j_call: TRBJ1-2
cdr3_nt: TGTGCCAGCAGCCAATTGAGAGGAGATAACTATGGCTACACCTTC
cdr3_aa: CASSQLRGDNYGYTF

d_call: TRBD1
v_call: TRBV3-1/TRBV3-2
clone_size: NA
j_call: TRBJ2-3
cdr3_nt: TGTGCCAGCAGCCCTGGACAGGGGAAGGATACGCAGTATTTT
cdr3_aa: CASSPGQGKDTQYF

d_call: NA
v_call: TRBV2
clone_size: NA
j_call: TRBJ1-5
cdr3_nt: TGTGCCAGCAGCGCCAGGGAGGTGGGCAATCAGCCCCAGCATTTT
cdr3_aa: CASSAREVGNQPQHF

d_call: NA
v_call: TRBV6-5
clone_size: NA
j_call: TRBJ1-5
cdr3_nt: TGTGCCAGCAGCCGTGACAGAGATCAGCCCCAGCATTTT
cdr3_aa: CASSRDRDQPQHF

d_call: NA
v_call: TRBV4-1
clone_size: NA
j_call: TRBJ1-1
cdr3_nt: TGCGCCAGCAGCCAAGGAGCGGGGATGTTGACTGAAGCTTTCTTT
cdr3_aa: CASSQGAGMLTEAFF

d_call: TRBD1
v_call: TRBV6-2/TRBV6-3
clone_size: NA
j_call: TRBJ2-7
cdr3_nt: TGTGCCAGCAGTTACTCAACTATCGGAACGACAGGGTCTTCCTACGAGCAGTACTTC
cdr3_aa: CASSYSTIGTTGSSYEQYF

d_call: NA
v_call: TRBV20-1
clone_size: NA
j_call: TRBJ1-5
cdr3_nt: TGCAGTGCTAGTCGGGAGGTGGGCAATCAGCCCCAGCATTTT
cdr3_aa: CSASREVGNQPQHF

d_call: TRBD1
v_call: TRBV6-5
clone_size: once
j_call: TRBJ1-1
cdr3_nt: TGTGCCAGCAAACTACAGGGGACTGAAGCTTTCTTT
cdr3_aa: CASKLQGTEAFF

d_call: TRBD1
v_call: TRBV7-3
clone_size: NA
j_call: TRBJ2-3
cdr3_nt: TGTGCCAGCAGCTTAATGCAGGGGGCGCCTGCAGATACGCAGTATTTT
cdr3_aa: CASSLMQGAPADTQYF

d_call: NA
v_call: TRBV6-5
clone_size: NA
j_call: TRBJ1-2
cdr3_nt: TGTGCCAGCAGTTACTCGACAGAGTACCCGTATGGCTACACCTTC
cdr3_aa: CASSYSTEYPYGYTF

d_call: NA
v_call: TRBV7-2
clone_size: NA
j_call: TRBJ2-5
cdr3_nt: TGTGCCAGCAGCTTTTTGGGGGGGCGGGAGACCCAGTACTTC
cdr3_aa: CASSFLGGRETQYF

d_call: TRBD1
v_call: TRBV27
clone_size: NA
j_call: TRBJ1-1
cdr3_nt: TGTGCCAGCAGCTTCATTGGCCCAGGGGGCAGGAACACTGAAGCTTTCTTT
cdr3_aa: CASSFIGPGGRNTEAFF

d_call: NA
v_call: TRBV3-1/TRBV3-2
clone_size: NA
j_call: TRBJ1-2
cdr3_nt: TGTGCCAGCAGTCACAGGATATCGGCCTATGGCTACACCTTC
cdr3_aa: CASSHRISAYGYTF

d_call: NA
v_call: TRBV12-5
clone_size: NA
j_call: TRBJ1-2
cdr3_nt: TGTGCTAGTGGTTTGCACACCGACTATGGCTACACCTTC
cdr3_aa: CASGLHTDYGYTF

d_call: TRBD1
v_call: TRBV29-1
clone_size: NA
j_call: TRBJ2-4
cdr3_nt: TGCAGCGTCGCCCTAAAGACAGGGCCCGAAAACATTCAGTACTTC
cdr3_aa: CSVALKTGPENIQYF

d_call: NA
v_call: TRBV28
clone_size: NA
j_call: TRBJ2-3
cdr3_nt: TGTGCCAGCGGACAGGGGGGAGCGGGGGGTCGAGATACGCAGTATTTT
cdr3_aa: CASGQGGAGGRDTQYF

d_call: NA
v_call: TRBV7-2
clone_size: NA
j_call: TRBJ2-7
cdr3_nt: TGTGCCAGCAACCACAGGGAAGGGTACGAGCAGTACTTC
cdr3_aa: CASNHREGYEQYF

d_call: TRBD1
v_call: TRBV6-5
clone_size: NA
j_call: TRBJ2-7
cdr3_nt: TGTGCCAGCAGGCCGGGACAGGGGGGCAACGAGCAGTACTTC
cdr3_aa: CASRPGQGGNEQYF

d_call: NA
v_call: TRBV3-1/TRBV3-2
clone_size: NA
j_call: TRBJ2-1
cdr3_nt: TGTGCCAGCAGCCTTGGGAGCGCCAACAATGAGCAGTTCTTC
cdr3_aa: CASSLGSANNEQFF

d_call: NA
v_call: TRBV6-6
clone_size: NA
j_call: TRBJ1-2
cdr3_nt: TGTGCCAGCAGTTCCCGGGAGAACTATGGCTACACCTTC
cdr3_aa: CASSSRENYGYTF

d_call: NA
v_call: TRBV5-1
clone_size: few
j_call: TRBJ1-5
cdr3_nt: TGCGCCAGCAGCCTCTCCCTTGATCAGCCCCAGCATTTT
cdr3_aa: CASSLSLDQPQHF

d_call: NA
v_call: TRBV24-1
clone_size: NA
j_call: TRBJ2-1
cdr3_nt: TGTGCCACCAGTGATAAAGGCGGGCTACCGAGTAATGAGCAGTTCTTC
cdr3_aa: CATSDKGGLPSNEQFF

d_call: NA
v_call: TRBV10-3
clone_size: NA
j_call: TRBJ2-5
cdr3_nt: TGTGCCATCAGTAGGACAGCACTCGAAGAGACCCAGTACTTC
cdr3_aa: CAISRTALEETQYF

d_call: TRBD2
v_call: TRBV24-1
clone_size: NA
j_call: TRBJ2-7
cdr3_nt: TGTGCCACCAGTGATTCTAGCGGGAGCTCCTACGAGCAGTACTTC
cdr3_aa: CATSDSSGSSYEQYF

d_call: TRBD2
v_call: TRBV5-4
clone_size: NA
j_call: TRBJ2-1
cdr3_nt: TGTGCCAGCAGCTTGGGACTAGCGGGAGTTCAGGAGCAGTTCTTC
cdr3_aa: CASSLGLAGVQEQFF